Below are 7 T cell receptor beta chains sequenced from a single sample in a study of cytomegalovirus exposure and HLA in healthy donors. 13 Jbeta primers and 60 Vbeta primers were used for the PCR. Clones were sequenced by immunoSEQ multiplex PCR, and TCRdb holds only the in-frame ones, with some missing. Of 150,000 to 200,000 clones listed, roughly 70% are singletons. Sequenced material: PBMCs. The receptor source for this set is a woman in her thirties in good health and CMV-seronegative.

This clone has only one observation. This CDR3 is CAWRPDMGTEAFF. The DNA of the CDR3 is TGTGCCTGGAGGCCCGACATGGGCACTGAAGCTTTCTTT. V is TRBV30 and J is TRBJ1-1; D is unclear. CDR1 and CDR2 (germline): GTSNPN, SVGIG (reference sequence). The CDR3 spans 13 residues. Between the trimmed V and J ends, which lost 3 bases and 4 bases, there was a span of 12 bases.

The V and J genes are TRBV10-3 and TRBJ2-3, with 8 bases aligning to TRBD2. The CDR3 is 18 amino acids. Germline V lookup: CDR1 ENHRY, CDR2 SYGVKD. V was pared by 3 bases and J by 4 bases, with 15 bases of the junction left unmatched. The CDR3, as DNA: TGTGCCATCAGTGATACGGTATTAGCAGCGGGAGTTGCAGATACGCAGTATTTT. Translation gives CAISDTVLAAGVADTQYF.

This clone was recorded only once. This CDR3 reads CASSTPSGRTGELFF. The CDR3 DNA sequence: TGTGCCAGCAGTACCCCCAGCGGGAGGACCGGGGAGCTGTTTTTT. The chain recombines TRBV27 with TRBJ2-2; 9 positions agree with TRBD2. V lost 5 bases, J lost 5 bases, and 6 bases stayed unmatched. CDR1 and CDR2 (germline): MNHEY, SMNVEV (reference sequence). The CDR3 loop spans 15 amino acids.

V gene TRBV4-3 combines with J gene TRBJ1-5; D possibly corresponds to TRBD1 (5 bases). Deletions cut 0 bases from V and 7 bases from J, with 13 bases between. The CDR3 extends over 15 amino acids. CDR1 and CDR2 (germline): LGHNA, YSLEER. The CDR3 coding sequence is TGCGCCAGCAGCCAAGATACGGGGGAGGGACAGCCCCAGCATTTT. Its translation: CASSQDTGEGQPQHF.

The chain carries TRBV6-5 and TRBJ1-2; possibly TRBD1 for D (5 bases). V lost 2 bases and J lost 5, with 9 bases in between. CDR3 size: 13 residues. The V gene's germline CDR1 is MNHEY and CDR2 SVGAGI. The CDR3 bases are TGTGCCAGCAGTTACGGGGGGGAGTATGGCTACACCTTC. As protein: CASSYGGEYGYTF.

The table lists this clone with a count of one. Other DNA sequences from this sample encode an identical CDR3 as well. The J gene is TRBJ2-1, the V gene TRBV11-2, with 9 bases lining up with TRBD2. The ends lost 3 bases at V and 2 bases at J; junction bases unmatched: 5. The CDR3 runs 16 residues. CDR1 and CDR2 (germline): SGHAT, FQNNGV. The CDR3 nucleotides are TGTGCCAGCAGCTTGAGAGCGGGGGGACCCTACAATGAGCAGTTCTTC. This sequence encodes CASSLRAGGPYNEQFF. Supplemented by reference TRBV11-2 and TRBJ2-1, the full variable domain reads EAGVAQSPRYKIIEKRQSVAFWCNPISGHATLYWYQQILGQGPKLLIQFQNNGVVDDSQLPKDRFSAERLKGVDSTLKIQPAKLEDSAVYLCASSLRAGGPYNEQFFGPGTRLTVL.

This chain links TRBV15 with TRBJ1-1; possibly TRBD1 for D (5 bases). V was clipped by 1 base and J by 1 base, with 16 bases between them. CDR3 size: 17 residues. CDR1 is LNHNV, CDR2 YYDKDF, per germline (reference sequence). CDR3 DNA: TGTGCCACCAGCAGAGGTAAAGGGGCCGGATGGAACACTGAAGCTTTCTTT. Translating it yields CATSRGKGAGWNTEAFF.